These 6 T cell receptor beta chains were sequenced from one sample in a study of blood T cell repertoires in COVID-19. The table came from immunoSEQ multiplex PCR; TCRdb's copy has only in-frame clones and leaves some out. The table records roughly 300,000 clones, about nine tenths of them present only once. Sequencing input: PBMCs or T cells enriched from blood (not recorded which). The receptors were sampled from a woman aged 18-30 years who had recovered from COVID-19.

The V call is TRBV30, the J call TRBJ1-6, with 7 bases lining up with TRBD1. Per germline, CDR1 GTSNPN and CDR2 SVGIG (reference sequence). The CDR3 totals 15 residues. V dropped 1 base and J dropped 4; count of bases not matched to a gene: 4. CDR3 coding DNA: TGTGCCTGGAGTGCGCCGGGACAGTATAATTCACCCCTCCACTTT. This gives the protein CAWSAPGQYNSPLHF. The variable domain in full, with the rest retrieved from reference TRBV30 and TRBJ1-6, is SQTIHQWPATLVQPVGSPLSLECTVEGTSNPNLYWYRQAAGRGLQLLFYSVGIGQISSEVPQNLSASRPQDRQFILSSKKLLLSDSGFYLCAWSAPGQYNSPLHFGNGTRLTVT.

This clone was counted between two and nine times. The chain employs TRBV28 and TRBJ1-2; 7 nucleotides align to TRBD1. There are 15 residues in the CDR3. V was pared by 11 bases and J by 3 bases, with 15 bases of the junction left unmatched. Germline V gives CDR1 MDHEN, CDR2 SYDVKM. The DNA for the CDR3 is TGTGCCTGCGAAAGACAGGGTAAAAACGACTATGGCTACACCTTC. Protein: CACERQGKNDYGYTF.

The gene calls are TRBV5-1 and TRBJ2-2; TRBD1 aligns across 8 bases. This CDR3 is 15 amino acids long. CDR1 and CDR2 (germline): SGHRS, YFSETQ. Trimming took 3 bases from V and 1 from J; bases not matched to a gene: 2. CDR3 sequence (DNA): TGCGCCAGCAGCTGGGGGACAGGGAACACCGGGGAGCTGTTTTTT. This translates into CASSWGTGNTGELFF.

This chain connects TRBV6-5 to TRBJ1-2; perhaps TRBD1 as D (5 bases). V lost 0 bases, J lost 0 bases, and 5 bases lay in between. This CDR3 region has 14 residues. Per germline, CDR1 MNHEY and CDR2 SVGAGI. CDR3 amino acids: CASSYSTANYGYTF. The CDR3 DNA reads as TGTGCCAGCAGTTACTCGACAGCTAACTATGGCTACACCTTC.

The chain employs TRBV18 and TRBJ2-6, with D possibly being TRBD1 (5 bases). The V gene lost 2 bases and the J gene lost 0 bases, with 17 bases spanning the gap. Germline V CDR1 and CDR2: KGHSH, LQKENI. The CDR3 spans 19 residues. CDR3 sequence: CASSPLLTGASSGANVLTF. The CDR3 DNA reads TGTGCCAGCTCACCATTGTTAACAGGAGCATCCTCTGGGGCCAACGTCCTGACTTTC.

The rearrangement uses TRBV19 and TRBJ2-2; D remains unclear. Germline V gives CDR1 LNHDA, CDR2 SQIVND (reference sequence). V lost 3 bases and J 4 bases, leaving 18 bases between the germline ends. This CDR3 comprises 17 residues. The CDR3 sequence: CASSITVRTLGTGELFF. The CDR3 DNA reads as TGTGCCAGTAGTATCACGGTTAGAACCCTTGGCACCGGGGAGCTGTTTTTT.